This TCR beta chain was sequenced in a study of cytomegalovirus exposure and HLA in healthy donors. Study-wide points: Productive status was seen about 87% or about 30% of the time for most TCR beta V segments in an earlier analysis. When analyzed later, the rates of TCR association showed variation by HLA locus, with DRB1 the most and HLA-C the fewest.

A note on this clone: What it binds is unknown.

V was pared by 2 bases and J by 9 bases, with 14 bases between. CDR1 is MNHNY, CDR2 SVGAGI, per germline (reference sequence). The CDR3 sequence is 14 residues long. Use of 60 Vbeta and 13 Jbeta primers characterized the PCR. TCRdb keeps only in-frame clones here, not all; method: immunoSEQ multiplex PCR. The table has over 150,000 clones, 65% to 85% seen once; the top ten hold around 3%. The rearrangement uses TRBV6-6 and TRBJ2-1; D is uncertain. The sample consisted of PBMCs. The TCR sequence derives from a woman aged 45-65 years in good health and CMV-seropositive. As DNA, the CDR3 is TGTGCCAGCAGTTACCCTAGTCTTGTGGGTGAGCAGTTCTTC. Its translation is CASSYPSLVGEQFF.